Presented here are 7 T cell receptor beta chains from one specimen sequenced in a study of post-analysis software for immune sequencing data. General study points: The study found TRBV5-6, TRBV5-1 and TRBV20-1 among 5 or 6 TRBV segments more frequent in patients than controls.

Antigens of these TCRs are unknown. Presence of unique molecular identifiers characterized the TCR beta cDNA libraries. A single record per CDR3 protein comes from TCRdb applying MiXCR to the PCR reads. This sample has about 570,000 distinct CDR3 sequences; roughly 34% occur once, and the top ten carry under 7%. The sequenced sample consisted of blood. These receptor sequences come from a girl between 2 and 17 years old with multiple sclerosis.

This rearrangement joins TRBV10-3 to TRBJ2-5; D gene ambiguous. The CDR3 is 12 residues long. Germline lookup yields CDR1 ENHRY and CDR2 SYGVKD. Trimming removed 4 bases at V and 11 bases at J, with 14 bases between. The CDR3 DNA follows: TGTGCCATCAGTGCGTCGGGCAATGAGCAGTACTTC. Protein product: CAISASGNEQYF.

This clonotype came up a few times. The chain carries TRBV12-3 or TRBV12-4 and TRBJ1-5; D gene uncertain. CDR3 length: 13 residues. Deletions cut 3 bases from V and 4 bases from J, with 7 bases between. CDR3 protein: CASSFLTNQPQHF. In DNA, the CDR3 is TGTGCCAGCAGTTTTTTAACTAATCAGCCCCAGCATTTT.

As for this clonotype: Compared with germline, one end of the junction differs, possibly owing to a read error. The chain couples TRBV5-1 to TRBJ2-1; perhaps D is TRBD1 or TRBD2 (7 bases each). The length of the CDR3 is 14 residues. Germline V CDR1 and CDR2: SGHRS, YFSETQ. CDR3 region: CARSYRGGYNEQFF. CDR3 coding DNA: TGCGCCAGAAGCTACAGGGGAGGGTACAATGAGCAGTTCTTC.

This clonotype was picked up a small number of times. V usage is TRBV5-1 and J usage is TRBJ2-4; 9 bases align to TRBD1. The germline V gene encodes CDR1 SGHRS and CDR2 YFSETQ. CDR3 length: 17 residues. V was pared by 0 bases and J by 0 bases, with 4 bases of the junction left unmatched. The CDR3 sequence is CASSLVGQGIAKNIQYF. CDR3 nucleotides: TGCGCCAGCAGCTTGGTGGGACAGGGTATAGCCAAAAACATTCAGTACTTC.

The V and J genes are TRBV7-6 and TRBJ2-3, with D tentatively TRBD2 (5 bases). The V and J ends lost 0 bases and 5 bases respectively, with 9 bases between them. This CDR3 is 14 amino acids long. The germline V gene encodes CDR1 SGHVS and CDR2 FNYEAQ. The CDR3 nucleotides read TGTGCCAGCAGCTTAGCGCGGGCTAGAGATACGCAGTATTTT. Its protein is CASSLARARDTQYF.

The gene calls are TRBV10-3 and TRBJ2-6; the D is unclear. V shed 3 bases and J shed 1 base, with 10 bases lying between them. Germline lookup yields CDR1 ENHRY and CDR2 SYGVKD. This CDR3 contains 16 residues. Here the CDR3 reads CAISDSTHSGANVLTF. In DNA form, the CDR3 reads TGTGCCATCAGTGATTCGACCCATTCTGGGGCCAACGTCCTGACTTTC.

Only a few counts were recorded for this clonotype. The chain recombines TRBV5-6 with TRBJ1-1, with TRBD1 matching over 10 bases. CDR3 length: 16 amino acids. The ends lost 4 bases at V and 6 bases at J; junction bases unmatched: 12. Germline CDR1 reads SGHDT; CDR2 reads YYEEEE. CDR3 sequence reads: CASSPEGTGEFAEAFF. CDR3 nucleotides: TGTGCCAGCAGCCCCGAGGGGACAGGGGAGTTCGCTGAAGCTTTCTTT.